Sequencing of this TCR beta chain was carried out in a study of cytomegalovirus exposure and HLA in healthy donors. Overall study findings and caveats: It was in a later analysis that TCR association rates were seen to vary by HLA locus, highest for DRB1 and lowest for HLA-C.

PCR was performed using 60 Vbeta and 13 Jbeta primers. Data came from immunoSEQ multiplex PCR; TCRdb stores just in-frame clones and leaves some out. The table records about 160,000 clones, around four fifths of them present only once. J lost 4 bases, V lost 4 bases, and 16 bases had no gene match. The CDR3 totals 17 residues. Germline loops: CDR1 SGHVS, CDR2 FQNEAQ. Details on this clone: Antigen: not known.

Sequenced input: PBMCs. This chain joins TRBV7-8 and TRBJ2-7, with 7 positions matching TRBD1. The TCR originated in a woman between 45 and 60 years old in good health and CMV-seronegative. This chain's CDR3 is CASSSNLGGLAPYEQYF. CDR3 nucleotides: TGTGCCAGCAGCTCCAATTTAGGGGGCCTAGCTCCGTACGAGCAGTACTTC.